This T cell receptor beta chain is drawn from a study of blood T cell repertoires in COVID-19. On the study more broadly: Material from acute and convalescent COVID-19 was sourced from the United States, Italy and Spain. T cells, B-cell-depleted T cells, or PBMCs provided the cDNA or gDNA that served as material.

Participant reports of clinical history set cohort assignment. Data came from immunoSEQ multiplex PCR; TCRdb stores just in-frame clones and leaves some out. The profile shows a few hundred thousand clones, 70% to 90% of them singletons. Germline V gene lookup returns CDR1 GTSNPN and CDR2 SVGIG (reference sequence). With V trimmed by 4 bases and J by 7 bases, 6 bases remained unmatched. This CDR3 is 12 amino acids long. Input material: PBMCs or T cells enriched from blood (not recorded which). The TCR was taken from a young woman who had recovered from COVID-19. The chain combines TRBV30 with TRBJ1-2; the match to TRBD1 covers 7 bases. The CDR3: CAWTGTALGYTF. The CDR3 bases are TGTGCCTGGACCGGGACAGCCCTTGGCTACACCTTC. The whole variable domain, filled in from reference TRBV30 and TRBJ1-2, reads SQTIHQWPATLVQPVGSPLSLECTVEGTSNPNLYWYRQAAGRGLQLLFYSVGIGQISSEVPQNLSASRPQDRQFILSSKKLLLSDSGFYLCAWTGTALGYTFGSGTRLTVV.